This TCR beta chain was sequenced during a study of T cell changes during pregnancy in multiple sclerosis. The germline gives CDR1 SGHTA, CDR2 FQGTGA. V lost 5 bases, J lost 10 bases, and 14 bases lay in between. The CDR3 loop spans 12 amino acids. The table came from immunoSEQ multiplex PCR; TCRdb's copy has only in-frame clones and leaves some out. The table shows approximately 65,000 clones, with approximately 90% occurring only once. This clone was picked up one time. This clonotype originated in a female donor in good health, enrolled as a control in a pregnancy study. The chain employs TRBV7-3 and TRBJ1-1; D may be TRBD1 (6 bases). The material was peripheral blood, obtained in the third trimester of pregnancy. The chain's CDR3 is CASSNSGQLAFF. CDR3 nucleotide sequence: TGTGCCAGCAGCAACTCCGGACAGCTAGCTTTCTTT.